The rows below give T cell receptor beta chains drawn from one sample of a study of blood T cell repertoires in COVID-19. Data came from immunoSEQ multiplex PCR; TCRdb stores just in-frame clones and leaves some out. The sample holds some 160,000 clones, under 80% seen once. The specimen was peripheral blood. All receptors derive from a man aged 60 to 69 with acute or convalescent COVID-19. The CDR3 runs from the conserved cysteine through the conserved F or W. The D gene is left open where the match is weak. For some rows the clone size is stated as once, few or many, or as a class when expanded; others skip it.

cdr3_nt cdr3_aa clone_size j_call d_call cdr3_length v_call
TGTGCCAGCAGGTCAGGGGACACCGGGGAGCTGTTTTTT CASRSGDTGELFF NA TRBJ2-2 NA 13 TRBV9
TGTGCCTGGAGTGTTGGGCAGGGTAATTCACCCCTCCACTTT CAWSVGQGNSPLHF NA TRBJ1-6 NA 14 TRBV30
TGTGCCAGCAGTTCGGGACAGGGGATTTATAATTCACCCCTCCACTTT CASSSGQGIYNSPLHF NA TRBJ1-6 TRBD1 16 TRBV28
TGCGCCAGCAGCCAAGTAGTCACAGACAGCAATCAGCCCCAGCATTTT CASSQVVTDSNQPQHF NA TRBJ1-5 NA 16 TRBV4-1
TGTGCCAGCAGCGAGCCGGGACACTTCTATGGCTACACCTTC CASSEPGHFYGYTF NA TRBJ1-2 NA 14 TRBV6-2/TRBV6-3
TGTGCCAGCAGTTTAGCTGGGAGAAACATTCAGTACTTC CASSLAGRNIQYF NA TRBJ2-4 NA 13 TRBV27
TGTGCCACCAGTCCTAGTAGCAATCAGCCCCAGCATTTT CATSPSSNQPQHF NA TRBJ1-5 NA 13 TRBV15
TGTGCCAGCAGTTTGGCCCTGGACAGGGCTCTGGCCTACGAGCAGTACTTC CASSLALDRALAYEQYF NA TRBJ2-7 TRBD1 17 TRBV6-2/TRBV6-3
TGTGCCAGCACCAGCACCCGGGGGGACAGGGACACTGAAGCTTTCTTT CASTSTRGDRDTEAFF NA TRBJ1-1 NA 16 TRBV21-1
TGCAGCGCCCTTTTGGCTCTAGCGGGAAAACCCTACGAGCAGTACTTC CSALLALAGKPYEQYF NA TRBJ2-7 TRBD2 16 TRBV29-1
TGTGCCTGGAGTGTAGGACTAGCGGGAGGAGGCGATGAGCAGTTCTTC CAWSVGLAGGGDEQFF NA TRBJ2-1 TRBD2 16 TRBV30
TGTGCCAGCTCACCAGGACAGGCCAGCTCCTACGAGCAGTACTTC CASSPGQASSYEQYF NA TRBJ2-7 TRBD1 15 TRBV18
TGCGCCAGCAGCTTGGTTGAGGGGAGGTCCTACGAGCAGTACTTC CASSLVEGRSYEQYF NA TRBJ2-7 NA 15 TRBV5-1
TGTGCCAGCAGCGGACAGGGTCGGGGACCCCTCCACTTT CASSGQGRGPLHF NA TRBJ1-6 TRBD1 13 TRBV6-2/TRBV6-3
TGTGCCATCAGTGAGAAGACAGGGCAGAATTCACCCCTCCACTTT CAISEKTGQNSPLHF few TRBJ1-6 TRBD1 15 TRBV10-3
TGTGCCAGCAGCTTAATCGGCGGGGAGCTGTTTTTT CASSLIGGELFF NA TRBJ2-2 NA 12 TRBV7-3
TGTGCCAGCAGTTTAACGGGAGACCCCGGCAATGAGCAGTTCTTC CASSLTGDPGNEQFF NA TRBJ2-1 NA 15 TRBV27
TGTGCCAGCAGCCTCCCGGGACAGGGAAGAAGGGGCTACACCTTC CASSLPGQGRRGYTF once TRBJ1-2 TRBD1 15 TRBV14
TGTGCTAGTGGAAAAACCCCCGGGACAGGGGGCAGCAATCAGCCCCAGCATTTT CASGKTPGTGGSNQPQHF NA TRBJ1-5 TRBD1 18 TRBV12-5
TGTGCCAGCAGTGAAAACAATCCGGGGCAGCCCCAGCATTTT CASSENNPGQPQHF once TRBJ1-5 NA 14 TRBV2
TGTGCCAGCAGCCAAGGCGACACGGAACGGATCGGGGAGCTGTTTTTT CASSQGDTERIGELFF NA TRBJ2-2 NA 16 TRBV3-1/TRBV3-2
TGTGCCAGCAGCCCCGGGGGGAATGAGCAGTTCTTC CASSPGGNEQFF NA TRBJ2-1 TRBD2 12 TRBV6-5
TGTGCCAGCAGCACCCTCGGACCCGAGAGGGATGAGCAGTTCTTC CASSTLGPERDEQFF NA TRBJ2-1 NA 15 TRBV21-1
TGTGTCAGAAGCTTAGAATTGGCGGGGGGCCCAGATACGCAGTATTTT CVRSLELAGGPDTQYF NA TRBJ2-3 NA 16 TRBV7-5
TGTGCCAGCAGTGCTAGCGGGCCACTCACAGATACGCAGTATTTT CASSASGPLTDTQYF few TRBJ2-3 TRBD2 15 TRBV2
TGCGCCAGCAGTGTAGCTACGTACAATGAGCAGTTCTTC CASSVATYNEQFF few TRBJ2-1 NA 13 TRBV10-2
TGTGCCAGCAGCCTAAGCGGGAAGGGGACCCAGTACTTC CASSLSGKGTQYF NA TRBJ2-5 TRBD2 13 TRBV7-9
TGTGCCAGCAGCTTAGCTTTGAGGGGGAGCACAGATACGCAGTATTTT CASSLALRGSTDTQYF NA TRBJ2-3 NA 16 TRBV11-2
TGTGCCAGCAGCGTCGGAATCGGGCTAGCGACCACAGATACGCAGTATTTT CASSVGIGLATTDTQYF NA TRBJ2-3 NA 17 TRBV9
TGCGCCAGCAGCCCGGGACTAGCGAACACAGATACGCAGTATTTT CASSPGLANTDTQYF NA TRBJ2-3 TRBD2 15 TRBV5-1
TGTGCCAGCAGCCCCCTCACATACGAGCAGTACTTC CASSPLTYEQYF NA TRBJ2-7 NA 12 TRBV7-9
TGTGCCAGCAGTTACTCCCGGGAACCCCTCCACTTT CASSYSREPLHF NA TRBJ1-6 NA 12 TRBV28